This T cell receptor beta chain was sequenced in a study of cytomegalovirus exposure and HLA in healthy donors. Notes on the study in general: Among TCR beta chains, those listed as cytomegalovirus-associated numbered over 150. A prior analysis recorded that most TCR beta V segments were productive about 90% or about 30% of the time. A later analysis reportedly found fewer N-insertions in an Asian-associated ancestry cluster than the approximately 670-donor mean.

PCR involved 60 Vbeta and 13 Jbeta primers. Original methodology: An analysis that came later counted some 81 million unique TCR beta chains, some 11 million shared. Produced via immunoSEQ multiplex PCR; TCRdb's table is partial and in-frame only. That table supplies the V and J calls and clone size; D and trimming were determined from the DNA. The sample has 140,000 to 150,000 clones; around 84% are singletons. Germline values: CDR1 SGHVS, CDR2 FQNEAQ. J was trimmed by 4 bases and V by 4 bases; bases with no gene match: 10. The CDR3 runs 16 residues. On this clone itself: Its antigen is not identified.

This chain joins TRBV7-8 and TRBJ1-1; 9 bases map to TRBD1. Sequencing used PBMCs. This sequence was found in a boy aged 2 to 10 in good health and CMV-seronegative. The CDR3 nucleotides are TGTGCCAGCAGCTCCAAGAACAGGGGGCAGTCCACTGAAGCTTTCTTT. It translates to CASSSKNRGQSTEAFF. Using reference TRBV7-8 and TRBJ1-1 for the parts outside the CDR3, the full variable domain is GAGVSQSPRYKVAKRGQDVALRCDPISGHVSLFWYQQALGQGPEFLTYFQNEAQLDKSGLPSDRFFAERPEGSVSTLKIQRTQQEDSAVYLCASSSKNRGQSTEAFFGQGTRLTVV.